Following are 27 T cell receptor beta chains from one sample sequenced in a study of shared clonotypes between healthy human individuals. The table came from immunoSEQ multiplex PCR; TCRdb's copy has only in-frame clones and leaves some out. The sample lists approximately 720,000 clones, approximately 90% occurring once. As defined, naive CD8 cells were CD45RO-negative and positively selected for CCR7, with terminally differentiated effector memory CD45RA+ cells excluded. Sequenced: naive CD8+ T cells sorted from blood. The receptors here all came from a man aged 25 to 40 in good health.

The rearrangement links TRBV7-3 to TRBJ2-1; TRBD1 aligns across 8 bases. Trimming took 5 bases from V and 5 from J; bases not matched to a gene: 11. The CDR3 is made up of 16 amino acids. Per the germline V gene, CDR1 is SGHTA and CDR2 is FQGTGA. The CDR3 is CASSRTGQGANNEQFF. DNA of the CDR3: TGTGCCAGCAGCCGCACAGGGCAGGGGGCGAACAATGAGCAGTTCTTC.

V and J are TRBV7-9 and TRBJ2-3; TRBD2 matches 7 bases. In germline, CDR1 is SEHNR, CDR2 FQNEAQ (reference sequence). The J segment lost 2 bases and the V segment lost 3 bases, leaving 14 bases of the junction unmatched. The length of the CDR3 is 18 residues. The CDR3 loop reads CASSFQTPWGGHTDTQYF. The CDR3, as DNA: TGTGCCAGCAGCTTCCAAACCCCATGGGGAGGGCACACAGATACGCAGTATTTT.

This chain uses TRBV29-1 with TRBJ1-1, with 8 bases identical to TRBD1. Germline V gives CDR1 SQVTM, CDR2 ANQGSEA. The CDR3 covers 16 residues. V trimming: 4 bases; J trimming: 5 bases; junction bases outside the gene matches: 15. CDR3 in amino acids: CSVVGRQGRVGTEAFF. The CDR3 nucleotides are TGCAGCGTTGTAGGTCGACAGGGGCGGGTGGGTACTGAAGCTTTCTTT.

V and J are TRBV5-5 and TRBJ1-1; no definite D call. Trimming left V 0 bases short and J 2 bases short, with 5 bases between. This CDR3 region has 13 residues. CDR1 and CDR2 (germline): SGHKS, YYEKEE (reference sequence). As DNA, the CDR3 is TGTGCCAGCAGCTTGGGCTCAAACACTGAAGCTTTCTTT. Residues: CASSLGSNTEAFF.

With regard to this clone: The sample holds other DNA sequences that translate to the same CDR3. This rearrangement joins TRBV27 to TRBJ2-7; D gene uncertain. Germline V gene lookup returns CDR1 MNHEY and CDR2 SMNVEV (reference sequence). V was trimmed by 6 bases and J by 4 bases, leaving 13 bases between them. The CDR3 totals 13 residues. Here the CDR3 reads CASSLTGIYEQYF. The CDR3 DNA follows: TGTGCCAGCAGCCTTACGGGTATATACGAGCAGTACTTC.

This clone was seen just once. J is TRBJ1-2 and V is TRBV18; 7 bases are a match to TRBD1. V gave up 5 bases and J gave up 7 bases; unmatched junction bases: 10. Germline-derived CDR1 and CDR2 are KGHSH and LQKENI. This CDR3 contains 14 residues. This CDR3 reads CASSLAGTDRGYTF. The CDR3 nucleotides read TGTGCCAGCTCATTGGCCGGGACAGACCGTGGCTACACCTTC.

The rearrangement uses TRBV5-5 and TRBJ1-1; no clear D. Germline CDR1 reads SGHKS; CDR2 reads YYEKEE (reference sequence). This CDR3 is built from 12 residues. The V gene lost 3 bases and the J gene lost 5 bases, with 8 bases spanning the gap. The CDR3 region is CASSYRGTEAFF. As DNA, the CDR3 is TGTGCCAGCAGCTACCGAGGTACTGAAGCTTTCTTT.

The chain recombines TRBV27 with TRBJ1-5; 8 nucleotides line up with TRBD1. This CDR3 is built from 14 residues. From germline, CDR1 is MNHEY and CDR2 SMNVEV (reference sequence). The junction had 3 bases not matched to a gene; V was cut back by 3 bases and J by 5 bases. The CDR3 spells CASSFGQGDQPQHF. The CDR3 DNA sequence: TGTGCCAGCAGTTTCGGACAGGGAGATCAGCCCCAGCATTTT.

The CDR3 region is CASSQSQGSYGYTF. The CDR3 bases are TGTGCCAGCAGCCAAAGTCAGGGATCTTATGGCTACACCTTC. The rearrangement links TRBV5-5 to TRBJ1-2; weak D call: TRBD1 (5 bases). Between the trimmed V and J ends, which lost 4 bases and 5 bases, there was a span of 15 bases. This CDR3 is built from 14 residues. Germline assignment: CDR1 SGHKS and CDR2 YYEKEE (reference sequence). Filled out from reference TRBV5-5 and TRBJ1-2, the complete variable domain reads DAGVTQSPTHLIKTRGQQVTLRCSPISGHKSVSWYQQVLGQGPQFIFQYYEKEERGRGNFPDRFSARQFPNYSSELNVNALLLGDSALYLCASSQSQGSYGYTFGSGTRLTVV.

The chain joins TRBV5-6 to TRBJ2-4, with a possible D match to TRBD1 (6 bases). The germline V gene has CDR1 SGHDT and CDR2 YYEEEE. The CDR3 covers 18 residues. The V end was cut by 0 bases, the J end by 0 bases, with 16 bases between. The CDR3 coding sequence is TGTGCCAGCAGCTTGGACAGGGAAAAACTAACAGCCAAAAACATTCAGTACTTC. Amino acids: CASSLDREKLTAKNIQYF.

CDR3 loop: CASSFAGETDTQYF. CDR3 coding DNA: TGTGCCAGCAGCTTCGCAGGGGAGACAGATACGCAGTATTTT. This chain uses TRBV7-6 with TRBJ2-3; a possible D gene is TRBD1 (6 bases). Trimming cost V 3 bases and J 3 bases, with 10 bases left between them. The CDR3 runs 14 residues. From germline, CDR1 is SGHVS and CDR2 FNYEAQ.

A remark on this clone: This sample includes further DNA sequences coding for the same CDR3. The V gene is TRBV7-9, the J gene TRBJ2-3; no reliable D call. The ends were cut back, 5 bases at V and 5 bases at J, with 2 bases in the middle. Germline values: CDR1 SEHNR, CDR2 FQNEAQ (reference sequence). The CDR3 is 10 residues long. The CDR3: CASSLDTQYF. The CDR3 DNA sequence: TGTGCCAGCAGCCTAGATACGCAGTATTTT.

With respect to this clone: This CDR3 is also generated by other DNA sequences in the sample. V gene TRBV27 combines with J gene TRBJ2-7; D unresolved. V was trimmed by 2 bases and J by 3 bases, leaving 8 bases between them. The CDR3 has 13 amino acids. Germline CDR1 and CDR2: MNHEY and SMNVEV (reference sequence). The CDR3 DNA reads TGTGCCAGCAGTTTAGGCTCCGGCTACGAGCAGTACTTC. Translation: CASSLGSGYEQYF.

This chain connects TRBV29-1 to TRBJ2-2, with D possibly called TRBD1 or TRBD2 (5 bases each). V shed 7 bases and J shed 3 bases, with 12 bases lying between them. Germline CDR1 SQVTM, CDR2 ANQGSEA. This CDR3 comprises 13 residues. CDR3 in amino acids: CSAQGVDTGELFF. As DNA, the CDR3 is TGCAGCGCCCAGGGAGTTGACACCGGGGAGCTGTTTTTT.

The chain links TRBV11-2 to TRBJ2-7; unclear D gene. V was clipped by 3 bases and J by 2 bases, with 11 bases between them. The CDR3 is made up of 14 amino acids. Germline CDR1 SGHAT, CDR2 FQNNGV. This chain's CDR3 is CASSLMTYTYEQYF. DNA of the CDR3: TGTGCCAGCAGCTTGATGACTTACACCTACGAGCAGTACTTC.

This clone was seen just once. The V call is TRBV7-9, the J call TRBJ2-3, with D perhaps TRBD2 (6 bases). Trimming removed 5 bases from V and 2 bases from J, with 14 bases in between. Germline V lookup: CDR1 SEHNR, CDR2 FQNEAQ (reference sequence). This CDR3 is built from 15 residues. The DNA for the CDR3 is TGTGCCAGCAGCCCGCGGGGAGCTGACACAGATACGCAGTATTTT. The encoded protein is CASSPRGADTDTQYF.

V gene TRBV28 combines with J gene TRBJ2-7; perhaps TRBD2 as D (5 bases). The CDR3 contains 14 residues. V lost 3 bases, J lost 2 bases, and 11 bases lay in between. Per the germline V gene, CDR1 is MDHEN and CDR2 is SYDVKM. The CDR3 DNA reads as TGTGCCAGCAGTTTTGTGGACTCAACCTACGAGCAGTACTTC. This encodes CASSFVDSTYEQYF. Together with reference TRBV28 and TRBJ2-7, the CDR3 gives the full variable domain: DVKVTQSSRYLVKRTGEKVFLECVQDMDHENMFWYRQDPGLGLRLIYFSYDVKMKEKGDIPEGYSVSREKKERFSLILESASTNQTSMYLCASSFVDSTYEQYFGPGTRLTVT.

CDR3 region: CASSPTSGRAYEQYF. The CDR3 nucleotides read TGCGCCAGCAGCCCAACTAGCGGGAGGGCCTACGAGCAGTACTTC. The chain employs TRBV4-1 and TRBJ2-7; the match to TRBD2 covers 13 bases. V was clipped by 4 bases and J by 2 bases; unmatched bases: 2. This CDR3 is 15 amino acids long. CDR1 is MGHRA, CDR2 YSYEKL, per germline.

V gene TRBV28 combines with J gene TRBJ2-5; no clear D gene. V shed 1 base and J shed 1 base, with 10 bases lying between them. In germline, CDR1 is MDHEN, CDR2 SYDVKM. This CDR3 is built from 15 residues. CDR3 in amino acids: CASSLFTRTQETQYF. Here the CDR3 DNA reads TGTGCCAGCAGTTTATTTACCCGAACCCAAGAGACCCAGTACTTC.

As concerns this clone: Other DNA sequences from this sample encode an identical CDR3 as well. The chain links TRBV19 to TRBJ2-2; D is uncertain. Trimming stripped 3 bases from V and 6 bases from J, with 5 bases between. This CDR3 has 12 amino acids. Germline V gene data show CDR1 as LNHDA and CDR2 as SQIVND (reference sequence). CDR3 protein: CASSISAGELFF. The DNA for the CDR3 is TGTGCCAGTAGTATTTCGGCCGGGGAGCTGTTTTTT.

This sequence joins TRBV2 and TRBJ1-2, with D tentatively TRBD1 (5 bases). The germline V gene encodes CDR1 SNHLY and CDR2 FYNNEI. V lost 10 bases and J 4 bases, leaving 16 bases between the germline ends. This CDR3 has 13 residues. CDR3 loop: CAITLGGIYGYTF. CDR3 nucleotide sequence: TGTGCCATTACCTTGGGGGGGATCTATGGCTACACCTTC.

The V call is TRBV19, the J call TRBJ2-1; 9 bases are shared with TRBD1. The germline V gene has CDR1 LNHDA and CDR2 SQIVND (reference sequence). The ends lost 9 bases at V and 2 bases at J; junction bases unmatched: 5. The length of the CDR3 is 14 residues. CDR3 in DNA: TGTGCCAGCTTAGGGACAGGGCCCTACAATGAGCAGTTCTTC. Protein: CASLGTGPYNEQFF.

This rearrangement joins TRBV30 to TRBJ1-1; D ambiguous. V was cut by 3 bases and J by 1 base, with 21 bases left in between. This CDR3 is 17 amino acids long. Germline V gene sequence: CDR1 GTSNPN, CDR2 SVGIG (reference sequence). CDR3: CAWRLALGGRQNTEAFF. The CDR3 DNA is TGTGCCTGGAGACTAGCTTTGGGTGGGAGACAGAACACTGAAGCTTTCTTT.

This chain links TRBV6-5 with TRBJ2-7; 9 bases fit TRBD1. Trimming cost V 0 bases and J 5 bases; bases outside gene matches: 2. The germline V gene encodes CDR1 MNHEY and CDR2 SVGAGI. This CDR3 is 14 amino acids long. The CDR3, as DNA: TGTGCCAGCAGTTACTCACAGGGGGCTGACGAGCAGTACTTC. Protein: CASSYSQGADEQYF.

The chain joins TRBV11-2 to TRBJ2-7; D is perhaps TRBD2 (6 bases). This CDR3 has 13 residues. The germline CDR1 and CDR2 sequences are SGHAT and FQNNGV. Trimming left V 1 base short and J 7 bases short, with 11 bases between. The DNA for the CDR3 is TGTGCCAGCAGCTTAGGGGTGGAGGGGGAGCAGTACTTC. Encoded protein: CASSLGVEGEQYF.

CDR3 sequence: CASRNQGLANEKLFF. CDR3 nucleotide sequence: TGTGCCAGCAGGAATCAGGGGTTGGCTAATGAAAAACTGTTTTTT. The V gene is TRBV2, the J gene TRBJ1-4; TRBD1 is a possible D gene (6 bases). Trimming removed 6 bases from V and 3 bases from J, with 14 bases in between. The CDR3 length is 15 residues. Germline CDR1 is SNHLY and CDR2 is FYNNEI.

Points on this clone: This sample includes further DNA sequences coding for the same CDR3. The J gene is TRBJ2-7, the V gene TRBV18, with D unresolved. Trimming removed 2 bases at V and 2 bases at J, with 7 bases between. CDR3 size: 13 residues. The germline V gene encodes CDR1 KGHSH and CDR2 LQKENI. CDR3 coding DNA: TGTGCCAGCTCACCAACTGGGACCTACGAGCAGTACTTC. It is translated as CASSPTGTYEQYF. The full variable domain, in which reference TRBV18 and TRBJ2-7 provide the parts outside the CDR3, is NAGVMQNPRHLVRRRGQEARLRCSPMKGHSHVYWYRQLPEEGLKFMVYLQKENIIDESGMPKERFSAEFPKEGPSILRIQQVVRGDSAAYFCASSPTGTYEQYFGPGTRLTVT.